This entry lists 32 T cell receptor beta chains sequenced from one sample in a study of regulatory T cells in long-lasting Graves disease (dated by TCRdb to 2020 to 2022). The library was obtained by multiplex PCR. The data were produced on an Illumina HiSeq 4000. TCR beta libraries were built with iRepertoire HTBI primers and Arm-PCR amplification of CDR3 regions. TCRdb trimmed public reads at Q25 via fastp, called clones via MiXCR and kept in-frame beta chains. Rows are unified per CDR3 protein, each entry keeping the most common DNA and genes. A total of roughly 220,000 distinct CDR3 sequences appear in this sample, about 17% of them only once. The ten largest clones take up approximately 20% of the sample. In the paper's terms, the time point label means: newly diagnosed GD, antithyroid drugs for less than 3 months. For both TCR sequencing and RNA sequencing, RNA was extracted from PBMCs using TRIzol.

The material sequenced was peripheral blood mononuclear cells (PBMCs), taken at new diagnosis, from a patient treated with antithyroid drugs. These receptors originate from a female donor with Graves disease.

This clonotype has at least ten counts. Germline is not matched at one junction end, which may reflect a read error. This chain connects TRBV4-3 to TRBJ1-4; D might be TRBD1 (6 bases). Germline V gene lookup returns CDR1 LGHNA and CDR2 YSLEER. The CDR3 consists of 15 residues. In DNA, the CDR3 is TGTGCCAGCAGCCAAGCGCCAGAGGGGGGAGCGGAACTGTTTTTT. Translated, it gives CASSQAPEGGAELFF.

This clonotype appeared many times. The genes are TRBV2 and TRBJ1-2; D unclear. CDR3 size: 13 residues. CDR1 SNHLY and CDR2 FYNNEI come from the germline V gene. Trimming stripped 6 bases from V and 0 bases from J, with 8 bases between. Written as DNA, the CDR3 is TGTGCCAGCAGGGACGTAACTAACTATGGCTACACCTTC. It specifies CASRDVTNYGYTF.

This clonotype was recorded at least ten times. The genes are TRBV12-3 or TRBV12-4 and TRBJ2-1; TRBD1 is a possible D gene (5 bases). CDR3 length: 14 residues. V lost 8 bases to trimming and J lost 5 bases, with 16 bases between them. This CDR3 reads CASGAAFLDNEQFF. Here the CDR3 DNA reads TGTGCCAGCGGGGCCGCCTTTTTGGACAATGAGCAGTTCTTC.

This chain connects TRBV20-1 to TRBJ2-2, with TRBD2 matching 10 bases. V shed 2 bases, J shed 4 bases, and the junction held 4 bases outside the gene matches. CDR1 is DFQATT, CDR2 SNEGSKA, per germline (reference sequence). The CDR3 loop spans 15 amino acids. This CDR3 is CSARPLAGGTGELFF. CDR3 DNA sequence: TGCAGTGCTAGACCATTAGCGGGAGGCACCGGGGAGCTGTTTTTT.

The table lists this clonotype with a few counts. V is TRBV5-4 and J is TRBJ1-1; weak D call: TRBD1 (5 bases). CDR1 and CDR2 from the germline V gene are SGHNT and YYREEE (reference sequence). With 4 bases removed from V and 4 bases from J, the gap between germline ends came to 14 bases. The CDR3 sequence is 14 residues long. DNA for the CDR3: TGTGCCAGCAGCGAAGGGGAATTTACCACTGAAGCTTTCTTT. It yields the protein CASSEGEFTTEAFF.

This clonotype was counted ten times or more. The rearrangement links TRBV20-1 to TRBJ2-6; D possibly corresponds to TRBD1 (6 bases). The CDR3 length is 16 residues. CDR1 is DFQATT, CDR2 SNEGSKA, per germline (reference sequence). V was cut by 2 bases and J by 1 base, with 12 bases left in between. CDR3 protein: CSARTTGFSGANVLTF. The CDR3 nucleotides are TGCAGTGCTAGAACCACAGGGTTTTCTGGGGCCAACGTCCTGACTTTC.

V and J are TRBV11-3 and TRBJ2-3, with 11 bases fitting TRBD2. The junction had 2 bases not matched to a gene; V was cut back by 1 base and J by 2 bases. Germline V gene lookup returns CDR1 SGHNT and CDR2 YENEEA. CDR3 length: 16 amino acids. This chain's CDR3 is CASSLGTSGFTDTQYF. The CDR3 nucleotides read TGTGCCAGCAGCTTAGGGACTAGCGGGTTCACAGATACGCAGTATTTT.

Ten or more counts support this clonotype. This chain links TRBV24-1 with TRBJ1-4, with TRBD1 matching over 7 bases. CDR3 length: 13 residues. In germline, CDR1 is KGHDR, CDR2 SFDVKD. Unmatched junction bases numbered 5, after V lost 6 bases and J lost 8 bases. The CDR3 loop is CATSQTGQEKLFF. The CDR3 coding sequence is TGTGCCACCAGTCAAACGGGACAGGAAAAACTGTTTTTT.

The table lists this clonotype with many counts. The chain is built from TRBV20-1 and TRBJ1-4; no definite D call. Trimming shortened V by 3 bases and J by 2 bases, and 7 bases separated the two germline ends. The V gene's germline CDR1 is DFQATT and CDR2 SNEGSKA (reference sequence). This CDR3 comprises 13 residues. The CDR3 spells CSARPDTNEKLFF. CDR3 coding DNA: TGCAGTGCTAGGCCAGACACTAATGAAAAACTGTTTTTT.

This clonotype showed up just a few times. This sequence joins TRBV27 and TRBJ1-2; unclear D gene. CDR1 is MNHEY and CDR2 is SMNVEV in the germline V gene (reference sequence). V was shortened by 4 bases and J by 1 base, with 7 bases between the two germline ends. The CDR3 loop spans 13 amino acids. The CDR3 protein is CASSYGSNYGYTF. In nucleotides, the CDR3 is TGTGCCAGCAGTTATGGAAGTAACTATGGCTACACCTTC.

This clonotype has a count of ten or more. The chain carries TRBV9 and TRBJ2-7; 7 positions match TRBD2. There are 17 residues in the CDR3. Germline CDR1 is SGDLS and CDR2 is YYNGEE. The junction had 15 bases not matched to a gene; V was cut back by 5 bases and J by 1 base. CDR3 bases: TGTGCCAGCAGGGAGAGGGCGGGAGAATCCCCTTCCTACGAGCAGTACTTC. It encodes CASRERAGESPSYEQYF.

A few counts support this clonotype. V is TRBV19 and J is TRBJ1-2, with D maybe TRBD1 (6 bases). Germline CDR1 and CDR2: LNHDA and SQIVND (reference sequence). The V end lost 4 bases, the J end lost 14 bases, and 17 bases lay between the germline ends. The CDR3 extends over 12 amino acids. The CDR3 DNA is TGTGCCAGTAGTACCAACTACAGGGCTTCGACCTTC. This translates into CASSTNYRASTF.

This clonotype was picked up many times. The CDR3 nucleotides are TGCGCCAGCAGTGCCCTGAGCGGGAGTGTTTACAATGAGCAGTTCTTC. Translation gives CASSALSGSVYNEQFF. V is TRBV10-1 and J is TRBJ2-1; 8 nucleotides align to TRBD2. The CDR3 loop spans 16 amino acids. Germline values: CDR1 WNHNN, CDR2 SYGVQD (reference sequence). Trimming removed 4 bases from V and 4 bases from J; junction bases left unmatched: 9.

This clonotype was detected many times. This CDR3 is CASSASGSGDEQYF. In nucleotides, the CDR3 is TGTGCCAGCAGCGCCAGCGGGAGTGGCGACGAGCAGTACTTC. The chain combines TRBV9 with TRBJ2-7; TRBD2 aligns across 8 bases. CDR3 size: 14 residues. The trim removed 3 bases at V and 5 bases at J, leaving 7 bases unmatched. CDR1 SGDLS and CDR2 YYNGEE come from the germline V gene.

This clonotype was recorded many times. The chain is built from TRBV29-1 and TRBJ2-7, with D possibly being TRBD2 (6 bases). The CDR3 has 11 amino acids. The V end lost 6 bases, the J end lost 4 bases, and 10 bases lay between the germline ends. Germline-derived CDR1 and CDR2 are SQVTM and ANQGSEA. CDR3 in amino acids: CSVRDFYEQYF. The CDR3 DNA follows: TGCAGCGTCCGGGACTTTTACGAGCAGTACTTC.

This clonotype was seen many times. V usage is TRBV6-9 and J usage is TRBJ1-2; D may be TRBD1 (6 bases). The CDR3 loop spans 14 amino acids. V lost 1 base, J lost 4 bases, and 10 bases lay in between. Per the germline V gene, CDR1 is MNHGY and CDR2 is SVAAGI. The CDR3 DNA follows: TGTGCCAGCAGTTATTTATCGGACAGCTATGGCTACACCTTC. It translates to CASSYLSDSYGYTF.

Notes on this clonotype: Being one base from a much bigger clone, this may be a read error. V is TRBV27 and J is TRBJ2-5; 9 positions match TRBD1. CDR3 length equals 16 residues. Germline assignment: CDR1 MNHEY and CDR2 SMNVEV (reference sequence). Trimming cost V 2 bases and J 1 base; bases outside gene matches: 5. CDR3 region: CASSLRTGVIQETQYF. The CDR3 DNA reads TGTGCCAGCAGTTTACGGACAGGGGTTATCCAAGAGACCCAGTACTTC.

This clonotype was counted between two and nine times. The chain carries TRBV4-1 and TRBJ1-2; perhaps TRBD1 as D (6 bases). Germline loops: CDR1 MGHRA, CDR2 YSYEKL. V was pared by 0 bases and J by 9 bases, with 23 bases between. This CDR3 contains 17 residues. DNA of the CDR3: TGCGCCAGCAGCCAAGATCGGGGGGCAGGGGCAGGGTTGAGCTACACCTTC. Its translation: CASSQDRGAGAGLSYTF.

This clonotype was seen repeatedly, ten times or more. The chain has TRBV7-9 and TRBJ2-7; D uncertain. CDR1 is SEHNR and CDR2 is FQNEAQ in the germline V gene (reference sequence). The V end was cut by 5 bases, the J end by 4 bases, with 12 bases between. The CDR3 runs to 13 residues. Here the CDR3 reads CASSPWEEYEQYF. The CDR3 DNA sequence: TGTGCCAGCAGCCCGTGGGAAGAGTACGAGCAGTACTTC.

This clonotype was recorded at least ten times. The gene calls are TRBV18 and TRBJ1-2; no clear D. V was shortened by 4 bases and J by 3 bases, with 9 bases between the two germline ends. Germline assignment: CDR1 KGHSH and CDR2 LQKENI. The CDR3 loop spans 13 amino acids. CDR3 DNA sequence: TGTGCCAGCTCACGTGAAGCAGACTATGGCTACACCTTC. Its translation: CASSREADYGYTF.

The sample holds one count of this clonotype. This rearrangement joins TRBV5-1 to TRBJ2-6; 7 bases agree with TRBD1. The J segment lost 0 bases and the V segment lost 2 bases, leaving 2 bases of the junction unmatched. There are 16 residues in the CDR3. Germline V CDR1 and CDR2: SGHRS, YFSETQ. The CDR3 nucleotides are TGCGCCAGCAGCTTCGGACAGGACTCTGGGGCCAACGTCCTGACTTTC. Protein: CASSFGQDSGANVLTF.

V is TRBV14 and J is TRBJ2-3; TRBD2 aligns across 8 bases. The CDR3 runs 16 residues. Germline loops: CDR1 SGHDN, CDR2 FVKESK. The ends lost 1 base at V and 4 bases at J; junction bases unmatched: 7. CDR3 DNA: TGTGCCAGCAGCCAAGTAAGCGGGAGTTGGCCAGATACGCAGTATTTT. Translation gives CASSQVSGSWPDTQYF.

This clonotype was found many times. The chain carries TRBV12-3 or TRBV12-4 and TRBJ1-3, with 9 bases identical to TRBD1. Germline trimming cut 5 bases from V and 3 bases from J; bases unmatched to any gene: 8. This CDR3 region has 16 residues. The CDR3 is CASSPVGQGGGNTIYF. DNA of the CDR3: TGTGCCAGCAGTCCGGTGGGACAGGGCGGTGGAAACACCATATATTTT.

The rearrangement uses TRBV12-3 or TRBV12-4 and TRBJ2-7, with no clear D. V shed 5 bases and J shed 2 bases, with 13 bases lying between them. The CDR3 loop spans 14 amino acids. The DNA for the CDR3 is TGTGCCAGCAGTCCTACTGCCTCCCCCTACGAGCAGTACTTC. The encoded protein is CASSPTASPYEQYF.

This clonotype was recorded many times. The J gene is TRBJ2-1, the V gene TRBV7-2, with 9 bases fitting TRBD2. V was pared by 3 bases and J by 0 bases, with 12 bases of the junction left unmatched. Germline V gene lookup returns CDR1 SGHTA and CDR2 FQGNSA. The CDR3 spans 19 residues. CDR3 sequence (DNA): TGTGCCAGCAGCTTTATCGGGCTAGCGGGACGTGGCTCCTACAATGAGCAGTTCTTC. The encoded protein is CASSFIGLAGRGSYNEQFF. Full variable domain (rest looked up from reference TRBV7-2 and TRBJ2-1): GAGVSQSPSNKVTEKGKDVELRCDPISGHTALYWYRQSLGQGLEFLIYFQGNSAPDKSGLPSDRFSAERTGGSVSTLTIQRTQQEDSAVYLCASSFIGLAGRGSYNEQFFGPGTRLTVL.

This chain connects TRBV11-3 to TRBJ2-7; TRBD2 matches at 16 bases. V lost 1 base, J lost 4 bases, and 10 bases stayed unmatched. This CDR3 is 19 amino acids long. Germline-derived CDR1 and CDR2 are SGHNT and YENEEA. The CDR3 spells CASSLGSGTSGRAGYEQYF. For the CDR3, the DNA is TGTGCCAGCAGCTTAGGTTCCGGGACTAGCGGGAGGGCCGGGTACGAGCAGTACTTC. The full variable domain, in which reference TRBV11-3 and TRBJ2-7 provide the parts outside the CDR3, is EAGVVQSPRYKIIEKKQPVAFWCNPISGHNTLYWYLQNLGQGPELLIRYENEEAVDDSQLPKDRFSAERLKGVDSTLKIQPAELGDSAVYLCASSLGSGTSGRAGYEQYFGPGTRLTVT.

At least ten counts were recorded for this clonotype. The rearrangement links TRBV4-2 to TRBJ1-1; TRBD1 is a possible D gene (6 bases). The V gene lost 1 base and the J gene lost 1 base, with 7 bases spanning the gap. This CDR3 has 14 residues. Germline lookup yields CDR1 LGHNA and CDR2 YNFKEQ. CDR3: CASSQGGQNTEAFF. CDR3 in DNA: TGTGCCAGCAGCCAAGGGGGACAGAACACTGAAGCTTTCTTT.

The chain couples TRBV28 to TRBJ2-1, with 8 bases lining up with TRBD2. Per the germline V gene, CDR1 is MDHEN and CDR2 is SYDVKM. With V trimmed by 5 bases and J by 5 bases, 14 bases remained unmatched. The CDR3 totals 17 residues. This chain's CDR3 is CASSPRRTSGKHNEQFF. DNA for the CDR3: TGTGCCAGCAGTCCTCGTCGAACTAGCGGAAAACACAATGAGCAGTTCTTC. Looking up the rest from reference TRBV28 and TRBJ2-1 gives the full variable domain: DVKVTQSSRYLVKRTGEKVFLECVQDMDHENMFWYRQDPGLGLRLIYFSYDVKMKEKGDIPEGYSVSREKKERFSLILESASTNQTSMYLCASSPRRTSGKHNEQFFGPGTRLTVL.

The chain recombines TRBV19 with TRBJ1-2; 9 positions match TRBD1. The CDR3 is made up of 17 amino acids. Germline V gives CDR1 LNHDA, CDR2 SQIVND (reference sequence). With 5 bases clipped from V and 6 bases from J, the junction kept 16 bases outside the gene matches. This CDR3 reads CASSPIPGTGRRDGYTF. The DNA of the CDR3 is TGTGCCAGTAGTCCAATCCCCGGGACAGGGAGAAGGGATGGCTACACCTTC.

As concerns this clonotype: Germline is not matched at one junction end, which may reflect a read error. The rearrangement links TRBV12-3 or TRBV12-4 to TRBJ1-5; a possible D gene is TRBD1 (6 bases). This CDR3 has 20 residues. The CDR3 DNA follows: TGTGCCAGCAGTCCCGGAATGATGGGGGGCGAAGGAGCTCCCAATCGGCCCCAGCATTTT. It encodes CASSPGMMGGEGAPNRPQHF.

There are many counts of this clonotype. The genes are TRBV10-3 and TRBJ2-2, with TRBD1 identical over 7 bases. The junction had 13 bases not matched to a gene; V was cut back by 8 bases and J by 7 bases. Germline V gene data show CDR1 as ENHRY and CDR2 as SYGVKD. The CDR3 loop spans 15 amino acids. CDR3 loop: CAIQMTGPSGGELFF. The CDR3 coding sequence is TGTGCCATCCAGATGACAGGGCCCTCCGGCGGGGAGCTGTTTTTT.

This clonotype occurred many times. The chain combines TRBV19 with TRBJ1-1, with a tentative D call TRBD1 (5 bases). The CDR3 contains 16 residues. V lost 1 base and J lost 0, with 12 bases in between. Germline-derived CDR1 and CDR2 are LNHDA and SQIVND (reference sequence). The CDR3 coding sequence is TGTGCCAGTAGTATAGTCTGGGGCTCCATGAACACTGAAGCTTTCTTT. Its protein is CASSIVWGSMNTEAFF.